This T cell receptor (beta chain) was retrieved from a study of blood T cells in healthy people across ages. Whole-study context: Per two T cells, about one barcoded beta molecule was captured through template switching.

After removal of 7 bases from V and 0 bases from J, the junction contained 6 bases not matched to a gene. The CDR3 contains 16 residues. Germline lookup yields CDR1 MNHNS and CDR2 SASEGT. Comments on this clonotype: No antigen is known for it.

A second PCR, run for about 7 to 11 cycles, used a sample-barcoded 5' primer plus a J-beta primer mix. Unique molecular identifiers of 12 random nucleotides labeled each cDNA. Every sample gave at least 2.5 million paired-end reads containing CDR3. TCRdb reprocessed the 5' RACE reads with MiXCR, giving one entry per CDR3 protein. The table has 1.5 million to 2 million distinct CDR3 sequences, around 48% seen once. Study-level findings and limits: Diversity was higher, and naive CD4+ cells more numerous, in long-lived donors than in aged donors.

The material sequenced was blood. The chain joins TRBV6-1 to TRBJ2-3; 11 nucleotides line up with TRBD2. The sequence was obtained from a woman in her thirties or forties in good health. The CDR3 spells CASKIGTSGSTDTQYF. In nucleotides, the CDR3 is TGTGCCAGCAAAATCGGGACTAGCGGAAGCACAGATACGCAGTATTTT.